The 28 T cell receptor beta chains given below trace back to one sample, sequenced in a study of T cell clones after liver transplantation. Libraries were prepared by immunoSEQ multiplex PCR; TCRdb keeps only in-frame clonotypes and omits some of them. Of approximately 65,000 clones listed, 80% to 95% are singletons. Material: CD4+ T cells from blood, obtained less than 26 months after liver transplant. The receptors were gathered from a human patient who received a liver transplant. The graft donor may be the source of some T cells.

The chain is built from TRBV19 and TRBJ2-2; the D gene is possibly TRBD1 (6 bases). From germline, CDR1 is LNHDA and CDR2 SQIVND (reference sequence). V was pared by 4 bases and J by 1 base, with 10 bases between. CDR3 size: 15 residues. Written as DNA, the CDR3 is TGTGCCAGTAGTAGCGGCAGGGGGAACACCGGGGAGCTGTTTTTT. It yields the protein CASSSGRGNTGELFF.

This chain links TRBV7-2 with TRBJ2-7, with D possibly called TRBD1 or TRBD2 (5 bases each). The germline V gene encodes CDR1 SGHTA and CDR2 FQGNSA. V was clipped by 5 bases and J by 0 bases, with 14 bases between them. This CDR3 region has 15 residues. The CDR3 sequence is CASSRDGQASYEQYF. CDR3 in DNA: TGTGCCAGCAGCAGGGACGGCCAAGCCTCCTACGAGCAGTACTTC.

The chain employs TRBV7-2 and TRBJ1-6; D gene unclear. The V gene's germline CDR1 is SGHTA and CDR2 FQGNSA. The CDR3 runs to 11 residues. V lost 1 base, J lost 14 bases, and 6 bases lay in between. The chain's CDR3 is CASSLGVTLHF. Written as DNA, the CDR3 is TGTGCCAGCAGCTTAGGGGTGACCCTCCACTTT.

The V gene is TRBV11-3, the J gene TRBJ2-5; 7 bases are shared with TRBD1. The length of the CDR3 is 16 residues. V trimming: 5 bases; J trimming: 5 bases; junction bases outside the gene matches: 14. The germline V gene encodes CDR1 SGHNT and CDR2 YENEEA. The CDR3 nucleotides are TGTGCCAGCAGCCAAGGCGCTAGCCGGGGACAGGAGACCCAGTACTTC. Translation: CASSQGASRGQETQYF.

This chain connects TRBV5-1 to TRBJ2-2; D is undetermined. This CDR3 has 11 residues. From germline, CDR1 is SGHRS and CDR2 YFSETQ. The V end was cut by 5 bases, the J end by 7 bases, with 6 bases between. The CDR3 DNA reads as TGCGCCAGCAGAGGGAACGGGGAGCTGTTTTTT. It yields the protein CASRGNGELFF.

The rearrangement joins TRBV19 to TRBJ2-7; perhaps TRBD1 as D (6 bases). The germline CDR1 and CDR2 sequences are LNHDA and SQIVND (reference sequence). The CDR3 sequence is 14 residues long. Trimming took 5 bases from V and 2 from J, leaving 13 bases between them. CDR3 protein: CASSLGQPAYEQYF. CDR3 nucleotides: TGTGCCAGTAGTCTTGGACAGCCCGCCTACGAGCAGTACTTC.

The rearrangement links TRBV7-9 to TRBJ2-1; D could derive from TRBD1 or TRBD2 (5 bases each). CDR3 length: 16 residues. V lost 4 bases and J lost 0, with 13 bases in between. Germline loops: CDR1 SEHNR, CDR2 FQNEAQ (reference sequence). The DNA of the CDR3 is TGTGCCAGCAGCTACGTCGAGGGGTCCTCCTACAATGAGCAGTTCTTC. This codes for CASSYVEGSSYNEQFF.

This sequence joins TRBV6-1 and TRBJ2-1; possibly TRBD1 or TRBD2 for D (5 bases each). The CDR3 is 13 residues long. The germline V gene has CDR1 MNHNS and CDR2 SASEGT. V shed 2 bases and J shed 7 bases, with 9 bases lying between them. The CDR3 loop reads CASSELWGNEQFF. The CDR3 DNA follows: TGTGCCAGCAGTGAATTATGGGGGAATGAGCAGTTCTTC.

The chain recombines TRBV21-1 with TRBJ2-1; the D call in the table, TRBD2, was not verified against the DNA. TRBV21-1 is a listed pseudogene. CDR3 length: 19 residues. The CDR3 loop is CASSKGPDRLADPYNEQFF. The CDR3, as DNA: TGTGCCAGCAGCAAAGGACCAGACCGACTAGCCGATCCCTACAATGAGCAGTTCTTC.

The CDR3 DNA reads as TGTGCCAGCAGCCCATGGGACAGGGCACCCTACGAGCAGTACTTC. Its translation is CASSPWDRAPYEQYF. V and J are TRBV7-9 and TRBJ2-7; 9 bases are a match to TRBD1. After removal of 5 bases from V and 2 bases from J, the junction contained 7 bases not matched to a gene. The CDR3 loop spans 15 amino acids. Germline lookup yields CDR1 SEHNR and CDR2 FQNEAQ (reference sequence).

The chain is built from TRBV9 and TRBJ2-1; 8 bases fit TRBD2. The germline CDR1 and CDR2 sequences are SGDLS and YYNGEE. The CDR3 contains 13 residues. The V and J ends lost 7 bases and 7 bases, in that order; junction bases with no gene match: 7. The CDR3 coding sequence is TGTGCCAGCGGAGCGGGAGCATGGAATGAGCAGTTCTTC. As protein: CASGAGAWNEQFF.

The chain recombines TRBV25-1 with TRBJ1-4; no clear D gene. CDR3 size: 11 residues. The V end was cut by 6 bases, the J end by 11 bases, with 10 bases between. From germline, CDR1 is MGHDK and CDR2 SYGVNS. This chain's CDR3 is CASSLTEKLFF. CDR3 DNA sequence: TGTGCCAGCAGCTTGACGGAGAAACTGTTTTTT.

J is TRBJ1-3 and V is TRBV4-2; D is unresolved. CDR3 length equals 16 residues. Germline CDR1 reads LGHNA; CDR2 reads YNFKEQ. Deletions cut 0 bases from V and 6 bases from J, with 15 bases between. The CDR3 region is CASSQERRREENTIYF. The CDR3 coding sequence is TGTGCCAGCAGCCAAGAAAGGAGAAGGGAAGAAAACACCATATATTTT.

This clone appeared a single time. The chain carries TRBV28 and TRBJ2-3; TRBD1 matches 9 bases. Per germline, CDR1 MDHEN and CDR2 SYDVKM. V was pared by 2 bases and J by 3 bases, with 3 bases of the junction left unmatched. The CDR3 spans 15 residues. The CDR3 region has the DNA TGTGCCAGCAGTTTACTACAGGGGGCTACAGATACGCAGTATTTT. It translates to CASSLLQGATDTQYF.

Notes on this clone: Other nucleotide sequences in the sample specify the same CDR3. V gene TRBV18 combines with J gene TRBJ2-3; D is unresolved. V shed 3 bases and J shed 0 bases, with 4 bases lying between them. The germline gives CDR1 KGHSH, CDR2 LQKENI. The CDR3 extends over 13 amino acids. Here the CDR3 reads CASSPPSTDTQYF. In nucleotides, the CDR3 is TGTGCCAGCTCACCTCCGAGCACAGATACGCAGTATTTT.

This sequence joins TRBV5-4 and TRBJ1-2, with TRBD1 matching 7 bases. CDR3 length: 14 residues. Looked up from germline, CDR1 is SGHNT and CDR2 is YYREEE (reference sequence). Trimming at V came to 3 bases and at J to 3 bases, leaving 5 bases not matched to a gene. CDR3 coding DNA: TGTGCCAGCAGCTCCGGACAGGTTGACTATGGCTACACCTTC. This encodes CASSSGQVDYGYTF.

The chain recombines TRBV19 with TRBJ2-2, with D perhaps TRBD1 (5 bases). This CDR3 spans 14 amino acids. Trimming shortened V by 5 bases and J by 4 bases, and 11 bases separated the two germline ends. Looked up from germline, CDR1 is LNHDA and CDR2 is SQIVND (reference sequence). CDR3 nucleotides: TGTGCCAGTAGTTCACAGGTCTTCACCGGGGAGCTGTTTTTT. Its translation: CASSSQVFTGELFF.

The chain carries TRBV30 and TRBJ2-7, with 10 bases that match TRBD2. The germline V gene encodes CDR1 GTSNPN and CDR2 SVGIG (reference sequence). This CDR3 region has 14 residues. The ends lost 2 bases at V and 5 bases at J; junction bases unmatched: 6. Written as DNA, the CDR3 is TGTGCCTGGAGTCCCGGGACTAGCGTTCACGAGCAGTACTTC. It specifies CAWSPGTSVHEQYF.

This chain uses TRBV7-3 with TRBJ2-3; 14 positions agree with TRBD2. The germline CDR1 and CDR2 sequences are SGHTA and FQGTGA. With V trimmed by 6 bases and J by 6 bases, 5 bases remained unmatched. The CDR3 totals 15 residues. CDR3 loop: CASSPTSGRVDTQYF. DNA of the CDR3: TGTGCCAGCAGTCCGACTAGCGGGAGGGTCGATACGCAGTATTTT.

The sample holds one count of this clone. V and J are TRBV29-1 and TRBJ2-2, with 10 bases identical to TRBD1. The CDR3 sequence is 13 residues long. Germline CDR1 reads SQVTM; CDR2 reads ANQGSEA. V shed 7 bases, J shed 6 bases, and the junction held 5 bases outside the gene matches. CDR3 coding DNA: TGCAGCGCCGGGACAGGGGTCTCCGGGGAGCTGTTTTTT. Its translation: CSAGTGVSGELFF.

The chain is built from TRBV10-3 and TRBJ2-7, with a weak D call TRBD1 (5 bases). This CDR3 is built from 13 residues. Per germline, CDR1 ENHRY and CDR2 SYGVKD. The V gene lost 10 bases and the J gene lost 4 bases, with 17 bases spanning the gap. This CDR3 reads CATQWVGAYEQYF. CDR3 DNA: TGTGCCACCCAGTGGGTAGGGGCTTACGAGCAGTACTTC.

This clone occurred once. The rearrangement joins TRBV5-1 to TRBJ2-7; D remains unclear. Trimming took off 4 bases at V and 2 bases at J, with 7 bases between the two ends. CDR3 size: 12 residues. Germline CDR1 SGHRS, CDR2 YFSETQ. The CDR3 DNA is TGCGCCAGCAGCAAGGAAACCTACGAGCAGTACTTC. Its translation: CASSKETYEQYF. Together with reference TRBV5-1 and TRBJ2-7, the CDR3 gives the full variable domain: KAGVTQTPRYLIKTRGQQVTLSCSPISGHRSVSWYQQTPGQGLQFLFEYFSETQRNKGNFPGRFSGRQFSNSRSEMNVSTLELGDSALYLCASSKETYEQYFGPGTRLTVT.

CDR3 in DNA: TGTGCCAGCTCACCAAAGGGACAGATGAACACTGAAGCTTTCTTT. Protein: CASSPKGQMNTEAFF. The V and J genes are TRBV18 and TRBJ1-1; 7 bases map to TRBD1. V gave up 2 bases and J gave up 0 bases; unmatched junction bases: 3. This CDR3 is built from 15 residues. Germline CDR1 KGHSH, CDR2 LQKENI.

This clone was seen only once. V gene TRBV7-2 combines with J gene TRBJ2-1; D gene ambiguous. The CDR3 consists of 14 residues. Germline assignment: CDR1 SGHTA and CDR2 FQGNSA. The V end was cut by 5 bases, the J end by 11 bases, with 19 bases between. The CDR3 spells CASSPSAGQRKQFF. In nucleotides, the CDR3 is TGTGCCAGCAGCCCCTCGGCCGGGCAGCGCAAGCAGTTCTTC.

The gene calls are TRBV6-5 and TRBJ2-5; D is unresolved. CDR3 length: 15 amino acids. Germline loops: CDR1 MNHEY, CDR2 SVGAGI. V was trimmed by 0 bases and J by 1 base, leaving 9 bases between them. The CDR3 sequence: CASSYSPTPQETQYF. The CDR3 DNA follows: TGTGCCAGCAGTTACTCCCCCACTCCCCAAGAGACCCAGTACTTC.

In its sample, this clone was seen once. The rearrangement links TRBV28 to TRBJ1-5; D gene ambiguous. CDR1 is MDHEN and CDR2 is SYDVKM in the germline V gene. The ends were cut back, 3 bases at V and 11 bases at J, with 17 bases in the middle. There are 14 residues in the CDR3. The DNA for the CDR3 is TGTGCCAGCAGTTTCCGACCCCCGGATATGGCCCAGCATTTT. This gives the protein CASSFRPPDMAQHF.

The V call is TRBV25-1, the J call TRBJ2-3, with D maybe TRBD2 (6 bases). V was cut by 10 bases and J by 4 bases, with 15 bases left in between. CDR1 is MGHDK, CDR2 SYGVNS, per germline. There are 13 residues in the CDR3. This chain's CDR3 is CAMRATGADTQYF. CDR3 coding DNA: TGTGCCATGCGGGCCACGGGGGCAGATACGCAGTATTTT.

J is TRBJ2-1 and V is TRBV6-5; the D is unclear. This CDR3 spans 11 amino acids. Trimming left V 5 bases short and J 7 bases short, with 6 bases between. Germline CDR1 reads MNHEY; CDR2 reads SVGAGI. The CDR3 DNA reads as TGTGCCAGCAGTAACACTAATGAGCAGTTCTTC. Amino acids: CASSNTNEQFF.